The T cell receptor (beta chain) under discussion was sequenced for a study of CD8 T cells in ankylosing spondylitis (dated 2017 in TCRdb). With regard to the full study: To find TCR variants linked to disease, the study profiled T cell receptor beta repertoires in ankylosing spondylitis patients and healthy donors. The full study cohort comprised 20 to 25 ankylosing spondylitis patients and over 95 healthy donors. Peripheral blood samples were taken, and synovial fluid was additionally collected from ankylosing spondylitis patients. Overall study outcomes, separate from this receptor: The disease-linked clones had a CD8+ phenotype and were found at relatively low frequencies in peripheral blood. A TCR beta motif of several highly homologous amino acid variants appeared characteristic of blood from ankylosing spondylitis patients. Some of the motif variants had been reported before in the synovial fluid and blood of reactive arthritis patients, a finding that suggests common disease-initiation mechanisms. Significant enrichment of the disease-linked clones was reported in matched synovial fluid samples from ankylosing spondylitis patients.

This clonotype was detected a few times. Its antigen remains unidentified. Base qualities are not provided; no much larger clone lies one nucleotide away. The reads were generated on an Illumina HiSeq 2500. TCR beta libraries were prepared by quantitative 5'-RACE with molecular barcodes. In the authors' own workflow: To identify disease-linked TCR variants, a new computational method was used, one built on a probabilistic model of VDJ rearrangement. The public reads were run again by TCRdb, first through fastp at Q25 and then through MiXCR, and only productive beta chains were kept. Entries are consolidated by CDR3 protein sequence, retaining the most common genes and DNA. TCRdb's processing, not the authors' own work, is the source of the V and J calls. The sample has roughly 450,000 distinct CDR3 sequences on record, 25% to 30% of them singletons. The biggest ten clones account for 0.85% to 1% of the sample.

According to the germline V gene (reference sequence), CDR1 reads MNHEY and CDR2 reads SMNVEV. Measured from the cysteine to the phenylalanine, the CDR3 is 14 residues long. Solely the CDR3 DNA is kept, with 42 bases framed from the first base. Cut back by 5 bases and 1 base, the V and J ends lie 11 bases apart. The TCR originated in a male donor with ankylosing spondylitis. The V gene is TRBV27 and the J gene is TRBJ2-5; a tentative D call is TRBD2 (5 bases match). The sample was blood, either unsorted or a sorted T cell fraction (not recorded which). The nucleotide sequence reads as follows: TGTGCCAGCAGTCCTGCGGGTCCCCAAGAGACCCAGTACTTC. Its protein product is CASSPAGPQETQYF.